This T cell receptor beta chain was sequenced during a study of regulatory T cells in long-lasting Graves disease. Notes on the study in general: New patients shared approximately 970 public clonotypes, and persistent patients shared more, with 2,741. It was possible that the small sample size reduced accuracy. Newly diagnosed Graves' patients had higher TCR diversity than persistent ones.

This clonotype has a count of ten or more. Its antigen is still unknown. For TCR beta, libraries came from iRepertoire HTBI primers and Arm-PCR of CDR3 regions. In the study's own analysis: Analysis of the samples identified 50 to 70 TRBV and around 13 TRBJ segments. In TCRdb, the multiplex PCR reads were re-called with MiXCR into one record per CDR3 protein. The V and J calls were not made by the authors but by TCRdb's processing. The sample carries 300,000 to 350,000 distinct CDR3 sequences, around a fifth recorded once. V was pared by 7 bases and J by 0 bases, with 7 bases between. Germline CDR1 SEHNR, CDR2 FQNEAQ (reference sequence). CDR3 length equals 13 residues. Described time point: persistent/refractory GD, antithyroid drugs over 5 years with positive TRAb. With RNA extracted from PBMCs as input, the TCR library was made.

The TCR sequence derives from a female donor with Graves disease. The chain recombines TRBV7-9 with TRBJ2-4; D is unresolved. This sample comprised peripheral blood mononuclear cells (PBMCs), obtained when the disease was refractory, from a patient treated with antithyroid drugs. The CDR3 region is CASNSLAKNIQYF. CDR3 DNA sequence: TGTGCCAGCAACAGCCTAGCCAAAAACATTCAGTACTTC.